Listed below are T cell receptor beta chains from one sample, sequenced in a study of T cells after yellow fever vaccination. TCRdb re-analysed the 5' RACE reads in MiXCR, keeping a single row per CDR3 protein. The table has 450,000 to 550,000 distinct CDR3 sequences, about a fifth seen once. The source was PBMCs, collected 15 days after the yellow fever booster vaccination. Every receptor here comes from a man younger than 40 who received the YFV17D yellow fever vaccine. CDR3s include the opening cysteine and the closing phenylalanine or tryptophan. Fields, in order: CDR3 protein, CDR3 DNA, D gene, J gene, clone size, V gene. D genes are given only for firm matches. Expanded clones are given a class, and other clones once, few, many or no size at all.

CDR3 protein: CASTLGYSNQPQHF
CDR3 DNA: TGTGCCAGCACCCTTGGGTATAGCAATCAGCCCCAGCATTTT
D gene: -
J gene: TRBJ1-5
clone size: few
V gene: TRBV7-9

CDR3 protein: CASSKDRVYGYTF
CDR3 DNA: TGTGCCAGCAGCAAGGACAGGGTCTATGGCTACACCTTC
D gene: TRBD1
J gene: TRBJ1-2
clone size: few
V gene: TRBV27

CDR3 protein: CASSSGWRDGANVLTF
CDR3 DNA: TGTGCCAGCAGTTCGGGATGGAGAGATGGGGCCAACGTCCTGACTTTC
D gene: -
J gene: TRBJ2-6
clone size: -
V gene: TRBV12-3/TRBV12-4

CDR3 protein: CASSLRSEGPPTYEQFF
CDR3 DNA: TGTGCCAGCAGCTTAAGATCGGAGGGGCCCCCTACTTATGAGCAGTTCTTC
D gene: -
J gene: TRBJ2-1
clone size: -
V gene: TRBV7-8

CDR3 protein: CASSYSTLAGSYNEQFF
CDR3 DNA: TGTGCCAGCAGTTACTCAACACTAGCGGGATCCTACAATGAGCAGTTCTTC
D gene: TRBD2
J gene: TRBJ2-1
clone size: few
V gene: TRBV6-2/TRBV6-3

CDR3 protein: CSASWTARDTQYF
CDR3 DNA: TGCAGTGCTAGTTGGACAGCCCGGGATACGCAGTATTTT
D gene: -
J gene: TRBJ2-3
clone size: -
V gene: TRBV20-1

CDR3 protein: CSATAGDAYEQYF
CDR3 DNA: TGCAGTGCCACGGCCGGGGACGCCTACGAGCAGTACTTC
D gene: -
J gene: TRBJ2-7
clone size: -
V gene: TRBV20-1

CDR3 protein: CASSQDLAGGEQFF
CDR3 DNA: TGTGCCAGCAGCCAAGACCTAGCGGGAGGTGAGCAGTTCTTC
D gene: TRBD2
J gene: TRBJ2-1
clone size: -
V gene: TRBV14

CDR3 protein: CASSLSGTGGHEQYF
CDR3 DNA: TGTGCCAGCAGTTTGTCCGGGACAGGGGGACACGAGCAGTACTTC
D gene: TRBD1
J gene: TRBJ2-7
clone size: -
V gene: TRBV28

CDR3 protein: CASSQQGKGTEAFF
CDR3 DNA: TGTGCCAGCAGCCAGCAGGGGAAGGGCACTGAAGCTTTCTTT
D gene: -
J gene: TRBJ1-1
clone size: many
V gene: TRBV7-9

CDR3 protein: CASSLASAGAGANVLTF
CDR3 DNA: TGCGCCAGCAGCTTGGCCTCGGCAGGAGCTGGGGCCAACGTCCTGACTTTC
D gene: -
J gene: TRBJ2-6
clone size: few
V gene: TRBV5-1

CDR3 protein: CASSLAQRMNTEAFF
CDR3 DNA: TGCGCCAGCAGCTTGGCCCAACGGATGAACACTGAAGCTTTCTTT
D gene: -
J gene: TRBJ1-1
clone size: many
V gene: TRBV5-1

CDR3 protein: CASSIDRTSGINEQFF
CDR3 DNA: TGTGCCAGTAGTATAGATCGAACTAGCGGGATCAATGAGCAGTTCTTC
D gene: TRBD2
J gene: TRBJ2-1
clone size: few
V gene: TRBV19

CDR3 protein: CASRNSGSDTGELFF
CDR3 DNA: TGTGCCAGCAGAAATAGCGGGAGTGATACCGGGGAGCTGTTTTTT
D gene: TRBD2
J gene: TRBJ2-2
clone size: -
V gene: TRBV12-3/TRBV12-4

CDR3 protein: CSASSGLGVDTQYF
CDR3 DNA: TGCAGTGCTAGTAGCGGGCTGGGGGTAGATACGCAGTATTTT
D gene: TRBD2
J gene: TRBJ2-3
clone size: -
V gene: TRBV20-1

CDR3 protein: CASSISSGGNSYEQYF
CDR3 DNA: TGTGCCAGTAGTATCTCCTCTGGCGGGAATTCCTACGAGCAGTACTTC
D gene: -
J gene: TRBJ2-7
clone size: -
V gene: TRBV19

CDR3 protein: CASSQSGFPYNEQFF
CDR3 DNA: TGTGCCAGTAGTCAAAGCGGGTTCCCCTACAATGAGCAGTTCTTC
D gene: -
J gene: TRBJ2-1
clone size: -
V gene: TRBV19

CDR3 protein: CASSLARGSLTGANVLTF
CDR3 DNA: TGTGCCAGCAGCTTAGCTCGGGGTTCATTAACTGGGGCCAACGTCCTGACTTTC
D gene: -
J gene: TRBJ2-6
clone size: -
V gene: TRBV11-1

CDR3 protein: CATSDPTGSSYNEQFF
CDR3 DNA: TGTGCCACCAGTGACCCGACAGGGAGCTCCTACAATGAGCAGTTCTTC
D gene: TRBD1
J gene: TRBJ2-1
clone size: -
V gene: TRBV24-1

CDR3 protein: CASSFTPSAMNTGELFF
CDR3 DNA: TGTGCCAGCAGTTTTACCCCTAGCGCTATGAACACCGGGGAGCTGTTTTTT
D gene: -
J gene: TRBJ2-2
clone size: few
V gene: TRBV12-3/TRBV12-4

CDR3 protein: CATSEPGGLEQFF
CDR3 DNA: TGTGCCACCAGTGAACCAGGGGGCCTGGAGCAGTTCTTC
D gene: TRBD1
J gene: TRBJ2-1
clone size: -
V gene: TRBV24-1

CDR3 protein: CASSPGPVKDEQYF
CDR3 DNA: TGTGCCAGCTCACCGGGGCCGGTAAAGGACGAGCAGTACTTC
D gene: -
J gene: TRBJ2-7
clone size: -
V gene: TRBV18

CDR3 protein: CSAREGDGYTF
CDR3 DNA: TGCAGCGCTCGAGAGGGGGATGGCTACACCTTC
D gene: -
J gene: TRBJ1-2
clone size: few
V gene: TRBV29-1

CDR3 protein: CATSSWDTQYF
CDR3 DNA: TGTGCCACCAGCAGTTGGGATACGCAGTATTTT
D gene: -
J gene: TRBJ2-3
clone size: -
V gene: TRBV24-1

CDR3 protein: CASSWGQGNTGELFF
CDR3 DNA: TGCGCCAGCAGCTGGGGACAGGGGAACACCGGGGAGCTGTTTTTT
D gene: TRBD1
J gene: TRBJ2-2
clone size: few
V gene: TRBV5-1

CDR3 protein: CASSQDRVGPQYF
CDR3 DNA: TGTGCCAGCAGCCAGGACAGGGTAGGACCGCAGTACTTC
D gene: TRBD1
J gene: TRBJ2-7
clone size: -
V gene: TRBV3-1

CDR3 protein: CAISESTRRNSPLHF
CDR3 DNA: TGTGCCATCAGTGAGTCGACTCGAAGGAATTCACCCCTCCACTTT
D gene: -
J gene: TRBJ1-6
clone size: -
V gene: TRBV10-3

CDR3 protein: CASSLAQRLFTDTQYF
CDR3 DNA: TGCGCCAGCAGCTTGGCCCAGCGGCTTTTCACAGATACGCAGTATTTT
D gene: -
J gene: TRBJ2-3
clone size: -
V gene: TRBV5-1

CDR3 protein: CSARDSGSTDTQYF
CDR3 DNA: TGCAGTGCTAGAGATTCGGGTAGCACAGATACGCAGTATTTT
D gene: -
J gene: TRBJ2-3
clone size: few
V gene: TRBV20-1

CDR3 protein: CSASVGTGAEQYF
CDR3 DNA: TGCAGTGCTAGCGTCGGGACAGGGGCCGAGCAGTACTTC
D gene: TRBD1
J gene: TRBJ2-7
clone size: few
V gene: TRBV20-1

CDR3 protein: CASAPSWSNQPQHF
CDR3 DNA: TGTGCCAGCGCTCCTAGCTGGAGCAATCAGCCCCAGCATTTT
D gene: -
J gene: TRBJ1-5
clone size: few
V gene: TRBV7-6

CDR3 protein: CSVKDYGYTF
CDR3 DNA: TGCAGCGTTAAGGACTATGGCTACACCTTC
D gene: -
J gene: TRBJ1-2
clone size: few
V gene: TRBV29-1

CDR3 protein: CASSDGTSKQFF
CDR3 DNA: TGTGCCAGCAGTGACGGGACATCCAAGCAGTTCTTC
D gene: -
J gene: TRBJ2-1
clone size: -
V gene: TRBV12-3/TRBV12-4

CDR3 protein: CASSGSPGQVDYGYTF
CDR3 DNA: TGTGCCAGCAGCGGATCACCGGGACAGGTCGACTATGGCTACACCTTC
D gene: TRBD1
J gene: TRBJ1-2
clone size: -
V gene: TRBV7-2

CDR3 protein: CASSYGYHQKETQYF
CDR3 DNA: TGTGCCAGCAGCTACGGGTACCACCAGAAGGAGACCCAGTACTTC
D gene: -
J gene: TRBJ2-5
clone size: -
V gene: TRBV7-2

CDR3 protein: CASSPVGTLEQYF
CDR3 DNA: TGTGCCAGCAGTCCAGTCGGAACCCTTGAGCAGTACTTC
D gene: -
J gene: TRBJ2-7
clone size: -
V gene: TRBV28

CDR3 protein: CASSSQGLHYGYTF
CDR3 DNA: TGTGCCAGCAGTTCCCAGGGGCTCCACTATGGCTACACCTTC
D gene: -
J gene: TRBJ1-2
clone size: few
V gene: TRBV27

CDR3 protein: CSVDSALPNYGYTF
CDR3 DNA: TGCAGCGTTGATTCCGCCCTCCCTAACTATGGCTACACCTTC
D gene: -
J gene: TRBJ1-2
clone size: many
V gene: TRBV29-1

CDR3 protein: CASQGGPGTSYEQYF
CDR3 DNA: TGCGCCAGCCAGGGGGGCCCCGGAACCTCCTACGAGCAGTACTTC
D gene: -
J gene: TRBJ2-7
clone size: few
V gene: TRBV5-1

CDR3 protein: CASTGGGQQETQYF
CDR3 DNA: TGCGCCAGCACGGGAGGGGGGCAGCAAGAGACCCAGTACTTC
D gene: TRBD2
J gene: TRBJ2-5
clone size: -
V gene: TRBV5-1

CDR3 protein: CAWRDLGGTQYF
CDR3 DNA: TGTGCCTGGAGGGACCTCGGGGGGACCCAGTACTTC
D gene: -
J gene: TRBJ2-5
clone size: -
V gene: TRBV30

CDR3 protein: CASTRQPYNEQFF
CDR3 DNA: TGTGCCAGCACGCGACAGCCTTACAATGAGCAGTTCTTC
D gene: -
J gene: TRBJ2-1
clone size: -
V gene: TRBV6-2/TRBV6-3

CDR3 protein: CSAQTGPSNQPQHF
CDR3 DNA: TGCAGTGCTCAGACAGGACCTAGCAATCAGCCCCAGCATTTT
D gene: -
J gene: TRBJ1-5
clone size: -
V gene: TRBV20-1

CDR3 protein: CSAAGQGALWGELFF
CDR3 DNA: TGCAGCGCCGCGGGACAGGGGGCCCTTTGGGGGGAGCTGTTTTTT
D gene: TRBD1
J gene: TRBJ2-2
clone size: -
V gene: TRBV29-1

CDR3 protein: CSAEKHGVETQYF
CDR3 DNA: TGCAGCGCCGAAAAGCATGGGGTGGAGACCCAGTACTTC
D gene: -
J gene: TRBJ2-5
clone size: -
V gene: TRBV29-1

CDR3 protein: CASSLEAGWDTQYF
CDR3 DNA: TGCGCCAGCAGCTTGGAAGCGGGATGGGATACGCAGTATTTT
D gene: TRBD2
J gene: TRBJ2-3
clone size: few
V gene: TRBV5-1

CDR3 protein: CATSDRTQETQYF
CDR3 DNA: TGTGCCACCAGTGATAGGACGCAAGAGACCCAGTACTTC
D gene: -
J gene: TRBJ2-5
clone size: few
V gene: TRBV24-1

CDR3 protein: CASSQGQGPFNEQFF
CDR3 DNA: TGCGCCAGCAGCCAAGGGCAGGGACCATTCAATGAGCAGTTCTTC
D gene: -
J gene: TRBJ2-1
clone size: few
V gene: TRBV4-3

CDR3 protein: CASSQVTDRVYGYTF
CDR3 DNA: TGCGCCAGCAGCCAAGTGACGGACAGAGTATATGGCTACACCTTC
D gene: -
J gene: TRBJ1-2
clone size: -
V gene: TRBV4-3

CDR3 protein: CASSADGGRTNEQFF
CDR3 DNA: TGTGCCAGCAGCGCAGACGGAGGGAGGACGAATGAGCAGTTCTTC
D gene: -
J gene: TRBJ2-1
clone size: -
V gene: TRBV5-5

CDR3 protein: CASSLELGPRGEQFF
CDR3 DNA: TGTGCCAGCAGCTTAGAGCTCGGGCCAAGGGGTGAGCAGTTCTTC
D gene: -
J gene: TRBJ2-1
clone size: few
V gene: TRBV7-2

CDR3 protein: CSATPDRGGFYEQYF
CDR3 DNA: TGCAGTGCTACCCCGGACAGGGGTGGGTTCTACGAGCAGTACTTC
D gene: TRBD1
J gene: TRBJ2-7
clone size: few
V gene: TRBV20-1

CDR3 protein: CSARDSGETQYF
CDR3 DNA: TGCAGTGCTAGAGATTCTGGGGAGACCCAGTACTTC
D gene: -
J gene: TRBJ2-5
clone size: many
V gene: TRBV20-1

CDR3 protein: CASSLLPSSHEQFF
CDR3 DNA: TGTGCCAGCAGCTTACTCCCTAGCTCGCATGAGCAGTTCTTC
D gene: -
J gene: TRBJ2-1
clone size: -
V gene: TRBV7-9

CDR3 protein: CASSSSGVNYEQYF
CDR3 DNA: TGTGCCAGCAGTTCCAGTGGGGTAAACTACGAGCAGTACTTC
D gene: -
J gene: TRBJ2-7
clone size: -
V gene: TRBV6-5

CDR3 protein: CSADVTSGPSDTQYF
CDR3 DNA: TGCAGTGCGGATGTGACTAGCGGACCGTCCGATACGCAGTATTTT
D gene: TRBD2
J gene: TRBJ2-3
clone size: -
V gene: TRBV20-1

CDR3 protein: CSAPDRRRQETQYF
CDR3 DNA: TGCAGTGCTCCGGACAGGAGACGACAAGAGACCCAGTACTTC
D gene: TRBD1
J gene: TRBJ2-5
clone size: -
V gene: TRBV20-1

CDR3 protein: CASRLVLVPTYEQYF
CDR3 DNA: TGTGCAAGTCGCTTAGTTCTCGTCCCTACCTACGAGCAGTACTTC
D gene: -
J gene: TRBJ2-7
clone size: few
V gene: TRBV12-2

CDR3 protein: CASSLGANEQFF
CDR3 DNA: TGTGCCAGCAGCCTCGGAGCCAATGAGCAGTTCTTC
D gene: -
J gene: TRBJ2-1
clone size: -
V gene: TRBV3-1

CDR3 protein: CASRFEGETQYF
CDR3 DNA: TGTGCCTCGCGGTTCGAGGGGGAGACCCAGTACTTC
D gene: -
J gene: TRBJ2-5
clone size: -
V gene: TRBV2